Presented here are 21 T cell receptor beta chains from one specimen sequenced in a study of shared clonotypes between healthy human individuals. Repertoires were generated with immunoSEQ multiplex PCR, while TCRdb's copy carries only in-frame clones and drops some. The profile covers some 2,000,000 clones, with over 85% appearing a single time and 0.13% taken by the ten largest. The specimen was naive CD4+ T cells sorted from blood. The subset here: CD45RA+ positively selected. The receptor source for this set is a man aged 18 to 29 in good health.

The chain has TRBV28 and TRBJ1-5, with 7 bases lining up with TRBD1. V was clipped by 6 bases and J by 0 bases; unmatched bases: 8. The CDR3 is made up of 16 amino acids. Germline CDR1 reads MDHEN; CDR2 reads SYDVKM. Here the CDR3 reads CASSLTGQYSNQPQHF. In nucleotides, the CDR3 is TGTGCCAGCAGCCTGACAGGGCAGTATAGCAATCAGCCCCAGCATTTT.

The CDR3 DNA is TGCGCCAGCAGCCCAAGAGGGGCCAGGGCGGACACTGAAGCTTTCTTT. This translates into CASSPRGARADTEAFF. The V gene is TRBV5-1, the J gene TRBJ1-1; tentative D call: TRBD1 (5 bases). This CDR3 is built from 16 residues. V lost 4 bases and J 3 bases, leaving 19 bases between the germline ends. CDR1 is SGHRS and CDR2 is YFSETQ in the germline V gene.

The chain employs TRBV7-2 and TRBJ1-5; 8 bases align to TRBD1. Trimming removed 1 base from V and 2 bases from J; junction bases left unmatched: 4. Germline V lookup: CDR1 SGHTA, CDR2 FQGNSA. CDR3 length: 16 amino acids. The CDR3 nucleotides read TGTGCCAGCAGCTTAGGTCTGGACAGGGGCAATCAGCCCCAGCATTTT. It translates to CASSLGLDRGNQPQHF.

V usage is TRBV25-1 and J usage is TRBJ1-3; D is uncertain. The germline gives CDR1 MGHDK, CDR2 SYGVNS. This CDR3 comprises 11 residues. With 7 bases removed from V and 1 base from J, the gap between germline ends came to 2 bases. The CDR3 bases are TGTGCCAGCATATCTGGAAACACCATATATTTT. It is translated as CASISGNTIYF.

This chain connects TRBV9 to TRBJ2-2; TRBD2 aligns across 11 bases. The germline gives CDR1 SGDLS, CDR2 YYNGEE. The CDR3 is made up of 17 amino acids. V dropped 1 base and J dropped 0; count of bases not matched to a gene: 2. The CDR3 loop is CASSVKTSGANTGELFF. CDR3 DNA sequence: TGTGCCAGCAGCGTAAAGACTAGCGGGGCGAACACCGGGGAGCTGTTTTTT.

The chain couples TRBV7-2 to TRBJ2-7, with TRBD2 identical over 9 bases. Germline assignment: CDR1 SGHTA and CDR2 FQGNSA. V was clipped by 5 bases and J by 2 bases; unmatched bases: 10. This CDR3 has 16 residues. The CDR3 reads CASSLGRRGRAYEQYF. CDR3 DNA sequence: TGTGCCAGCAGCCTCGGCAGGCGCGGGAGGGCCTACGAGCAGTACTTC.

The chain recombines TRBV4-3 with TRBJ2-2; D is unclear. The CDR3 consists of 14 residues. The germline V gene has CDR1 LGHNA and CDR2 YSLEER. V was pared by 4 bases and J by 3 bases, with 9 bases between. The CDR3 region is CASSLETDTGELFF. CDR3 bases: TGCGCCAGCAGCCTCGAGACCGACACCGGGGAGCTGTTTTTT.

Concerning this clone itself: The same CDR3 is also encoded by other DNA sequences in this sample. This chain links TRBV9 with TRBJ2-3; TRBD2 matches at 11 bases. The CDR3 loop spans 16 amino acids. The germline V gene has CDR1 SGDLS and CDR2 YYNGEE. Unmatched junction bases numbered 6, after V lost 0 bases and J lost 6 bases. This chain's CDR3 is CASSVALAGGRDTQYF. CDR3 nucleotides: TGTGCCAGCAGCGTAGCGCTAGCGGGGGGACGTGATACGCAGTATTTT. Full variable domain (rest looked up from reference TRBV9 and TRBJ2-3): DSGVTQTPKHLITATGQRVTLRCSPRSGDLSVYWYQQSLDQGLQFLIQYYNGEERAKGNILERFSAQQFPDLHSELNLSSLELGDSALYFCASSVALAGGRDTQYFGPGTRLTVL.

The chain employs TRBV6-5 and TRBJ2-3; 7 nucleotides match TRBD1. The junction had 8 bases not matched to a gene; V was cut back by 6 bases and J by 2 bases. The CDR3 runs 15 residues. CDR1 MNHEY and CDR2 SVGAGI come from the germline V gene. CDR3 sequence (DNA): TGTGCCAGCAGCTATGGACAGGCCATCACAGATACGCAGTATTTT. Protein: CASSYGQAITDTQYF.

For this clone: This sample includes further DNA sequences coding for the same CDR3. The V and J genes are TRBV5-1 and TRBJ2-5; D may be TRBD1 (7 bases). V lost 4 bases, J lost 1 base, and 11 bases lay in between. CDR1 is SGHRS and CDR2 is YFSETQ in the germline V gene. There are 14 residues in the CDR3. CDR3 loop: CASSAGTAQETQYF. Written as DNA, the CDR3 is TGCGCCAGCAGCGCGGGGACAGCCCAAGAGACCCAGTACTTC. Based on the CDR3 plus reference TRBV5-1 and TRBJ2-5, the full variable domain is KAGVTQTPRYLIKTRGQQVTLSCSPISGHRSVSWYQQTPGQGLQFLFEYFSETQRNKGNFPGRFSGRQFSNSRSEMNVSTLELGDSALYLCASSAGTAQETQYFGPGTRLLVL.

This clone was observed once. Other DNA sequences in the same sample also yield this CDR3. The chain combines TRBV5-1 with TRBJ2-7; no clear D. This CDR3 comprises 14 residues. Deletions cut 4 bases from V and 0 bases from J, with 11 bases between. Germline V gene sequence: CDR1 SGHRS, CDR2 YFSETQ. CDR3 sequence: CASSSGRVSYEQYF. The CDR3 DNA is TGCGCCAGCAGCAGTGGACGTGTCTCCTACGAGCAGTACTTC.

This clone has a single count. This chain uses TRBV27 with TRBJ2-1; 9 positions match TRBD1. CDR1 and CDR2 from the germline V gene are MNHEY and SMNVEV (reference sequence). V was clipped by 4 bases and J by 4 bases; unmatched bases: 8. The CDR3 has 16 amino acids. CDR3 sequence reads: CASSSGPGQGYNEQFF. The CDR3 region has the DNA TGTGCCAGCAGTTCTGGACCGGGACAGGGATACAATGAGCAGTTCTTC.

The rearrangement uses TRBV11-2 and TRBJ1-5; D remains unclear. Germline V gene sequence: CDR1 SGHAT, CDR2 FQNNGV. The V gene lost 5 bases and the J gene lost 2 bases, with 10 bases spanning the gap. The CDR3 length is 14 residues. The CDR3 DNA follows: TGTGCCAGCAGCGTCTCCGAGGGCAATCAGCCCCAGCATTTT. Translated, it gives CASSVSEGNQPQHF.

The chain has TRBV6-4 and TRBJ2-7, with 7 nucleotides matching TRBD1. The ends lost 3 bases at V and 4 bases at J; junction bases unmatched: 3. This CDR3 comprises 13 residues. Germline V gene lookup returns CDR1 MRHNA and CDR2 SNTAGT. CDR3 in DNA: TGTGCCAGCAGTGAATTGACAGGGTACGAGCAGTACTTC. Protein: CASSELTGYEQYF.

This clone was found once. The chain couples TRBV4-1 to TRBJ1-5; perhaps TRBD1 as D (6 bases). This CDR3 has 16 residues. CDR1 and CDR2 from the germline V gene are MGHRA and YSYEKL. The V end lost 2 bases, the J end lost 4 bases, and 15 bases lay between the germline ends. This CDR3 is CASSQNSDRKNQPQHF. CDR3 bases: TGCGCCAGCAGCCAAAACTCCGACAGGAAAAATCAGCCCCAGCATTTT.

V usage is TRBV28 and J usage is TRBJ1-2; no definite D call. Between the trimmed V and J ends, which lost 10 bases and 5 bases, there was a span of 14 bases. Germline assignment: CDR1 MDHEN and CDR2 SYDVKM. The CDR3 sequence is 12 residues long. CDR3 in DNA: TGTGCCACCCTGCTGGGCAGTTATGGCTACACCTTC. Its protein product is CATLLGSYGYTF.

V is TRBV6-6 and J is TRBJ1-3; 11 nucleotides agree with TRBD1. With 2 bases clipped from V and 6 bases from J, the junction kept 6 bases outside the gene matches. This CDR3 comprises 16 residues. Germline V gene data show CDR1 as MNHNY and CDR2 as SVGAGI (reference sequence). CDR3 loop: CASSYRTGGRENTIYF. DNA of the CDR3: TGTGCCAGCAGTTACAGGACAGGGGGCCGAGAAAACACCATATATTTT.

The chain uses TRBV7-3 and TRBJ2-3, with D possibly being TRBD2 (5 bases). This CDR3 is built from 16 residues. The ends were cut back, 2 bases at V and 2 bases at J, with 14 bases in the middle. CDR1 and CDR2 (germline): SGHTA, FQGTGA. CDR3 bases: TGTGCCAGCAGCTTAGGACTCGCTTATAACACAGATACGCAGTATTTT. This encodes CASSLGLAYNTDTQYF.

V gene TRBV19 combines with J gene TRBJ1-2, with a weak D call TRBD1 (6 bases). The germline V gene has CDR1 LNHDA and CDR2 SQIVND (reference sequence). The CDR3 is 15 amino acids. V lost 7 bases and J lost 10, with 25 bases in between. CDR3 residues: CASMSGTRGNSDYTF. CDR3 sequence (DNA): TGTGCCAGTATGTCAGGGACACGCGGCAATAGCGACTACACCTTC.

This chain links TRBV9 with TRBJ2-1; D is perhaps TRBD2 (6 bases). The germline CDR1 and CDR2 sequences are SGDLS and YYNGEE. The CDR3 covers 15 residues. The V gene lost 7 bases and the J gene lost 1 base, with 15 bases spanning the gap. The CDR3 DNA is TGTGCCAGCTCCCGGGAGACGGGTTCCTACAATGAGCAGTTCTTC. Encoded protein: CASSRETGSYNEQFF.

V gene TRBV9 combines with J gene TRBJ2-7, with 7 bases matching TRBD2. The CDR3 has 14 residues. J lost 4 bases, V lost 7 bases, and 11 bases had no gene match. Germline V gene sequence: CDR1 SGDLS, CDR2 YYNGEE. DNA for the CDR3: TGTGCCAGCTCTCGGGGGGATCTGGTTTACGAGCAGTACTTC. Translation: CASSRGDLVYEQYF.